The present entry profiles one T cell receptor (beta chain) with its context. Its target is not known. TCRdb independently ran MiXCR on the 5' RACE reads; one entry per CDR3 protein. The sample consists of around 1.7 million distinct CDR3 sequences, roughly 35% of them appearing once. The CDR3 extends over 15 amino acids. Trimming shortened V by 5 bases and J by 5 bases, and 17 bases separated the two germline ends. The germline V gene has CDR1 LGHDT and CDR2 YNNKEL (reference sequence). This sample was taken from a study of identical twins. Study-wide results and limits: Carriage of fewer insertions was seen in abundant cord blood beta clonotypes, whereas memory repertoires showed none. Excess low generation probability was seen in twin-shared out-of-frame alpha sequences. Twins showed weaker excess sharing in their beta out-of-frame sequences.

Sequencing input: cord blood. The genes are TRBV3-1 and TRBJ2-3, with TRBD2 as a possible D gene (7 bases). The TCR was taken from a newborn girl in good health. The CDR3 reads CASSVGRGAVDTQYF. CDR3 nucleotide sequence: TGTGCCAGCAGCGTAGGGAGGGGGGCGGTAGATACGCAGTATTTT.